The following is a TCR beta chain sequence with its context. Its target is unknown. One entry per CDR3 protein, called by TCRdb with MiXCR from the reads. The data show more than 300,000 distinct CDR3 sequences, roughly 34% seen once. The data were taken from a study of T cell repertoires in cytomegalovirus infection. This TCR was sampled from a human donor in good health (CMV status not recorded). Some clones in this sample may be carry-over from other donors' samples. Specimen: cultured PBMCs, collected from culture after CMV antigen stimulation.

CDR3 in amino acids: CAGSPGTGRSYEQYV. CDR3 DNA sequence: TGTGCCGGCAGTCCCGGCACGGGGCGCTCCTACGAGCAGTACGTC. V and J are TRBV12-3 or TRBV12-4 and TRBJ2-7; D is tentatively TRBD1 or TRBD2 (5 bases each). The CDR3 length is 15 residues.